This T cell receptor (beta chain) was recovered during a study of multiple sclerosis patients with progressive multifocal leukoencephalopathy. Study-wide results and limits: In most PML patients, TRB repertoires appeared less diverse by entropy.

TCRdb's copy holds only in-frame clones and misses some; the assay was immunoSEQ multiplex PCR. The table lists some 31,000 clones, nearly 90% of them singletons. V was cut by 0 bases and J by 5 bases, with 16 bases left in between. CDR3 length: 16 amino acids. The germline gives CDR1 MGHRA, CDR2 YSYEKL. This clone appeared a single time. Its cognate antigen is unknown. Time point: more than five months of natalizumab therapy. The chain has TRBV4-1 and TRBJ1-2; the D gene is possibly TRBD1 (5 bases). This sequence was found in a human donor with multiple sclerosis. This specimen was PBMCs, taken from a patient treated with natalizumab. The CDR3 loop is CASSQDGRGAVYGYTF. CDR3 nucleotides: TGCGCCAGCAGCCAAGATGGGCGCGGGGCGGTGTATGGCTACACCTTC.